Shown below are 20 T cell receptor beta chains from a single sample sequenced in a study of neurological immune-mediated disorders. TCRdb itself ran the 5' RACE reads through MiXCR, one entry per CDR3 protein. The repertoire holds about 55,000 distinct CDR3 sequences, with more than 4% as singletons. Material for sequencing was PBMCs. Receptor source: a man aged 50-60 years with multiple sclerosis.

This clonotype has ten or more counts. The chain joins TRBV5-1 to TRBJ2-3; D gene uncertain. Trimming took 0 bases from V and 5 from J, leaving 13 bases between them. Germline V gene data show CDR1 as SGHRS and CDR2 as YFSETQ. This CDR3 is 15 amino acids long. CDR3 protein: CASSLDGREIDTQYF. In nucleotides, the CDR3 is TGCGCCAGCAGCTTGGATGGCCGTGAGATAGATACGCAGTATTTT.

This clonotype was detected ten times or more. The chain joins TRBV5-5 to TRBJ2-7, with D unresolved. Germline assignment: CDR1 SGHKS and CDR2 YYEKEE (reference sequence). With 4 bases removed from V and 2 bases from J, the gap between germline ends came to 10 bases. The CDR3 runs to 13 residues. CDR3 coding DNA: TGTGCCAGCAGCCCGGACCACACCTACGAGCAGTACTTC. This encodes CASSPDHTYEQYF. Based on the CDR3 plus reference TRBV5-5 and TRBJ2-7, the full variable domain is DAGVTQSPTHLIKTRGQQVTLRCSPISGHKSVSWYQQVLGQGPQFIFQYYEKEERGRGNFPDRFSARQFPNYSSELNVNALLLGDSALYLCASSPDHTYEQYFGPGTRLTVT.

This clonotype has at least ten counts. The V and J genes are TRBV7-8 and TRBJ2-1; perhaps D is TRBD1 or TRBD2 (6 bases each). CDR1 and CDR2 (germline): SGHVS, FQNEAQ. V shed 4 bases and J shed 8 bases, with 15 bases lying between them. The CDR3 is 14 amino acids. This CDR3 is CASSSKGGGDEQFF. The CDR3 DNA reads as TGTGCCAGCAGCTCCAAGGGGGGTGGCGATGAGCAGTTCTTC.

This clonotype appeared many times. V and J are TRBV6-6 and TRBJ2-7, with 7 nucleotides matching TRBD1. The CDR3 loop spans 15 amino acids. J lost 3 bases, V lost 4 bases, and 9 bases had no gene match. Germline CDR1 reads MNHNY; CDR2 reads SVGAGI (reference sequence). Here the CDR3 reads CASSSRQGLIYEQYF. In DNA, the CDR3 is TGTGCCAGCAGTTCCAGACAGGGTCTCATCTACGAGCAGTACTTC.

In this sample, this clonotype turned up many times. The rearrangement uses TRBV11-1 and TRBJ1-1; D is uncertain. The CDR3 runs 12 residues. The ends were cut back, 5 bases at V and 4 bases at J, with 8 bases in the middle. Germline V lookup: CDR1 SGHAT, CDR2 FQDESV (reference sequence). Written as DNA, the CDR3 is TGTGCCAGCAGCCTAGGGTTCACTGAAGCTTTCTTT. This codes for CASSLGFTEAFF.

This clonotype has a count of ten or more. This sequence joins TRBV5-1 and TRBJ2-3; D gene unclear. This CDR3 has 14 residues. Trimming cost V 7 bases and J 0 bases, with 12 bases left between them. The germline V gene encodes CDR1 SGHRS and CDR2 YFSETQ. CDR3 DNA: TGCGCCAGCCGGAGCACTCTTAGCACAGATACGCAGTATTTT. Translated: CASRSTLSTDTQYF.

In its sample, this clonotype was seen many times. The V gene is TRBV9, the J gene TRBJ2-5; D not resolved. V gave up 3 bases and J gave up 2 bases, with 11 bases separating them. From germline, CDR1 is SGDLS and CDR2 YYNGEE. CDR3 length: 14 residues. CDR3 DNA: TGTGCCAGCAGCGACGAGCGCCAACAAGAGACCCAGTACTTC. Amino acid sequence: CASSDERQQETQYF.

This clonotype was counted ten times or more. CDR3 nucleotide sequence: TGCTCTACACGCGGGGGAAAGGAAAAACTGTTTTTT. Its translation is CSTRGGKEKLFF. The V and J genes are TRBV20-1 and TRBJ1-4, with a tentative D call TRBD1 (5 bases). Germline V gene lookup returns CDR1 DFQATT and CDR2 SNEGSKA (reference sequence). CDR3 length: 12 residues.

This clonotype has ten or more counts. Relative to the germline gene, one junction end is altered; a read error may explain this. The V gene is TRBV12-3 or TRBV12-4, the J gene TRBJ1-5; D not resolved. The CDR3 is made up of 12 amino acids. CDR3 nucleotides: TGTGCCAGCTGCCTCATAAATCAGCCCCAGAATTTT. Residues: CASCLINQPQNF.

Many counts were recorded for this clonotype. This chain links TRBV5-1 with TRBJ2-7, with TRBD2 as a possible D gene (6 bases). The V end was cut by 1 base, the J end by 4 bases, with 12 bases between. Germline loops: CDR1 SGHRS, CDR2 YFSETQ. The CDR3 consists of 14 residues. CDR3 sequence reads: CASSLRIGRYEQYF. CDR3 in DNA: TGCGCCAGCAGCTTGCGGATCGGGAGATACGAGCAGTACTTC.

This clonotype was seen many times. The chain employs TRBV10-2 and TRBJ2-5; maybe TRBD1 (5 bases). The CDR3 contains 12 residues. From germline, CDR1 is WSHSY and CDR2 SAAADI. V shed 5 bases and J shed 5 bases, with 9 bases lying between them. This CDR3 is CASSQGRETQYF. CDR3 bases: TGCGCCAGCAGTCAGGGCCGGGAGACCCAGTACTTC.

Many counts were recorded for this clonotype. The genes are TRBV28 and TRBJ2-7; TRBD2 matches 7 bases. Losses at the gene ends were 6 bases for V and 0 bases for J; bases not matched to a gene: 11. Germline values: CDR1 MDHEN, CDR2 SYDVKM. This CDR3 contains 16 residues. CDR3 sequence: CASSPVGGVHSYEQYF. CDR3 bases: TGTGCCAGCAGCCCCGTGGGGGGGGTTCACTCCTACGAGCAGTACTTC. Variable domain in full (rest from reference TRBV28 and TRBJ2-7): DVKVTQSSRYLVKRTGEKVFLECVQDMDHENMFWYRQDPGLGLRLIYFSYDVKMKEKGDIPEGYSVSREKKERFSLILESASTNQTSMYLCASSPVGGVHSYEQYFGPGTRLTVT.

This clonotype was seen repeatedly, ten times or more. The genes are TRBV18 and TRBJ2-1; 8 bases fit TRBD2. Germline V lookup: CDR1 KGHSH, CDR2 LQKENI. V trimming: 3 bases; J trimming: 5 bases; junction bases outside the gene matches: 3. The CDR3 extends over 14 amino acids. CDR3: CASSPERGHNEQFF. The DNA of the CDR3 is TGTGCCAGCTCACCGGAGCGGGGGCACAATGAGCAGTTCTTC.

This clonotype was seen at least ten times. The chain joins TRBV7-6 to TRBJ1-3, with D possibly matching TRBD1 (5 bases). Trimming shortened V by 5 bases and J by 4 bases, and 18 bases separated the two germline ends. The CDR3 is 16 amino acids. Germline values: CDR1 SGHVS, CDR2 FNYEAQ. The CDR3 is CASSAPGTMGGNTIYF. The CDR3, as DNA: TGTGCCAGCAGCGCCCCGGGGACCATGGGCGGAAACACCATATATTTT.

This clonotype has ten or more counts. The chain couples TRBV28 to TRBJ2-7; unclear D gene. V was cut by 7 bases and J by 4 bases, with 11 bases left in between. Germline V gives CDR1 MDHEN, CDR2 SYDVKM. CDR3 length: 12 residues. The CDR3 region has the DNA TGTGCCAGCAATTGGGGATCATACGAGCAGTACTTC. Its translation is CASNWGSYEQYF.

At least ten counts were recorded for this clonotype. The gene calls are TRBV5-1 and TRBJ2-1, with 7 bases identical to TRBD1. The CDR3 contains 15 residues. Losses at the gene ends were 2 bases for V and 5 bases for J; bases not matched to a gene: 7. CDR1 SGHRS and CDR2 YFSETQ come from the germline V gene. The CDR3 sequence: CASSLRGPPNNEQFF. CDR3 nucleotides: TGCGCCAGCAGCTTAAGGGGGCCACCGAACAATGAGCAGTTCTTC.

In its sample, this clonotype was seen many times. The rearrangement links TRBV20-1 to TRBJ1-3; TRBD1 matches 7 bases. This CDR3 contains 14 residues. Per germline, CDR1 DFQATT and CDR2 SNEGSKA (reference sequence). With 5 bases clipped from V and 3 bases from J, the junction kept 7 bases outside the gene matches. Here the CDR3 reads CSAGDRVGGNTIYF. The CDR3 bases are TGCAGTGCTGGTGACAGGGTTGGTGGAAACACCATATATTTT.

This clonotype was recorded at least ten times. The rearrangement joins TRBV5-6 to TRBJ2-1; 7 bases agree with TRBD2. V shed 4 bases and J 6 bases; nucleotides not matched to a gene: 4. There are 13 residues in the CDR3. CDR1 and CDR2 from the germline V gene are SGHDT and YYEEEE. The CDR3 DNA reads TGTGCCAGCAGCCTTCCTAGCGGCAATGAGCAGTTCTTC. This encodes CASSLPSGNEQFF.

This clonotype showed up many times. The V gene is TRBV27, the J gene TRBJ2-7; 8 bases map to TRBD1. Germline-derived CDR1 and CDR2 are MNHEY and SMNVEV (reference sequence). Trimming cost V 5 bases and J 2 bases; bases outside gene matches: 14. The CDR3 length is 17 residues. The CDR3 DNA reads TGTGCCAGCAGTGTTCCGTGGACAGGGCGTCGGGCCTACGAGCAGTACTTC. Its protein product is CASSVPWTGRRAYEQYF.

This clonotype was seen many times. V usage is TRBV5-5 and J usage is TRBJ1-5; D remains ambiguous. Trimming left V 0 bases short and J 2 bases short, with 6 bases between. CDR1 is SGHKS, CDR2 YYEKEE, per germline (reference sequence). CDR3 size: 14 residues. The DNA for the CDR3 is TGTGCCAGCAGCTTGGTTGAGGGCAATCAGCCCCAGCATTTT. Translating gives CASSLVEGNQPQHF.